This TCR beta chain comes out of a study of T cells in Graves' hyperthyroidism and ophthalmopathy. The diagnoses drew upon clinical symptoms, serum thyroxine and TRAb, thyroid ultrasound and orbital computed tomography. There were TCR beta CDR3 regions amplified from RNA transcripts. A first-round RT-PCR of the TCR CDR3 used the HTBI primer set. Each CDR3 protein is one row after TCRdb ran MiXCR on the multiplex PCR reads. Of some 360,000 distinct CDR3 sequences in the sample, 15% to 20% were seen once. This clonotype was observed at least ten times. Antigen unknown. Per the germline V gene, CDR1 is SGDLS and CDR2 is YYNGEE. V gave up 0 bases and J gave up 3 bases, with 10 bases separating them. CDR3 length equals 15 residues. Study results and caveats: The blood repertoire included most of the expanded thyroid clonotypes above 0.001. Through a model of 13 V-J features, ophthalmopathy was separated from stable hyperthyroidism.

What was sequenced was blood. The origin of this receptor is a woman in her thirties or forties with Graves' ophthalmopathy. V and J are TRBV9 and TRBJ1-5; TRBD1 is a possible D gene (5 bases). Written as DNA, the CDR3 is TGTGCCAGCAGCGTAGGCGGAGGGACCAATCAGCCCCAGCATTTT. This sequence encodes CASSVGGGTNQPQHF. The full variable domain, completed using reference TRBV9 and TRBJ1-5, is DSGVTQTPKHLITATGQRVTLRCSPRSGDLSVYWYQQSLDQGLQFLIQYYNGEERAKGNILERFSAQQFPDLHSELNLSSLELGDSALYFCASSVGGGTNQPQHFGDGTRLSIL.